This T cell receptor (beta chain) came from a study of regulatory T cells in long-lasting Graves disease. General study results and limits: Persistent Graves' patients showed less TCR diversity than newly diagnosed patients showed.

In building TCR beta libraries, iRepertoire HTBI primers were used together with Arm-PCR of CDR3 regions. MiXCR, applied by TCRdb to the multiplex PCR reads, yields one record per CDR3 protein. This sample carries around 500,000 distinct CDR3 sequences, approximately 12% of them seen once, and the ten largest clones take 7.5% to 9%. The table lists this clonotype with many counts. What it binds is not known. Time point: newly diagnosed GD, antithyroid drugs for less than 3 months. PBMC RNA was the source of the TCR library. The V end lost 5 bases, the J end lost 5 bases, and 4 bases lay between the germline ends. This CDR3 spans 11 amino acids. Germline V lookup: CDR1 SGHVS, CDR2 FQNEAQ. The same specimen was also included in a second study, on T cells in Graves' hyperthyroidism and ophthalmopathy. As reported in that work: Most thyroid clonotypes expanded above 0.001 appeared in blood too.

This chain uses TRBV7-8 with TRBJ2-1; no clear D gene. The sequence came from a woman aged 30 to 39 with Graves disease. Sequences were derived from peripheral blood mononuclear cells (PBMCs), sampled at new diagnosis, from a patient treated with antithyroid drugs. CDR3 sequence: CASSRNNEQFF. The CDR3 nucleotides read TGTGCCAGCAGCCGAAACAATGAGCAGTTCTTC.